These T cell receptor beta chains were read from a single sample in a study of T cells in localized non-small cell lung cancer. Assay: immunoSEQ multiplex PCR; the TCRdb copy retains only in-frame clones and omits some. The sample consists of fewer than 60,000 clones, around four fifths of them appearing once. The sample in question was peripheral blood, obtained before any cancer treatment. Receptors were obtained from a female donor of 60 years or more with stage II squamous cell lung carcinoma. CDR3s include the opening cysteine and the closing phenylalanine or tryptophan. A D gene is named only where the DNA matches it firmly. Clone size is shown for a subset of rows, as once, few, many or a class of expanded clone.

>NA|TRBJ1-1|NA|TRBV7-3
CASSPVTPVDTEAFF
TGTGCCAGCAGCCCCGTAACTCCTGTGGACACTGAAGCTTTCTTT
>NA|TRBJ2-7|NA|TRBV6-5
CASSYSTGREQYF
TGTGCCAGCAGTTACTCGACAGGGAGGGAGCAGTACTTC
>NA|TRBJ1-1|NA|TRBV5-1
CASSSSGMMNTEAFF
TGCGCCAGCAGCTCCTCGGGGATGATGAACACTGAAGCTTTCTTT
>TRBD1|TRBJ1-5|NA|TRBV6-1
CASSASGTGNQPQHF
TGTGCCAGCAGTGCGTCCGGGACAGGCAATCAGCCCCAGCATTTT
>NA|TRBJ2-3|NA|TRBV7-2
CASSKGEVADTQYF
TGTGCCAGCAGCAAGGGGGAGGTCGCAGATACGCAGTATTTT
>TRBD1|TRBJ1-6|few|TRBV6-1
CASSEEGTGLSPLHF
TGTGCCAGCAGTGAAGAGGGGACAGGGCTCTCACCCCTCCACTTT
>NA|TRBJ2-5|few|TRBV2
CASSEALRGTYQETQYF
TGTGCCAGCAGTGAAGCGCTTCGGGGGACGTACCAAGAGACCCAGTACTTC
>NA|TRBJ1-6|NA|TRBV2
CASDSLGSSYNSPLHF
TGTGCCAGTGACAGTCTGGGAAGCTCCTATAATTCACCCCTCCACTTT
>NA|TRBJ2-7|NA|TRBV30
CAWSDPKPPESNEQYF
TGTGCCTGGAGTGACCCGAAACCTCCTGAAAGCAACGAGCAGTACTTC
>NA|TRBJ1-5|NA|TRBV18
CASSPLARSVGNQPQHF
TGTGCCAGCTCCCCCTTGGCAAGGTCGGTTGGCAATCAGCCCCAGCATTTT
>NA|TRBJ1-1|NA|TRBV7-9
CASSPTPATEAFF
TGTGCCAGCAGCCCTACACCCGCCACTGAAGCTTTCTTT
>NA|TRBJ1-1|once|TRBV19
CASSGDQGYSEAFF
TGTGCCAGTAGTGGGGACCAGGGGTACTCTGAAGCTTTCTTT
>NA|TRBJ1-1|medium-sized|TRBV9
CASSFRAEDTEAFF
TGTGCCAGCAGCTTCCGGGCGGAGGACACTGAAGCTTTCTTT
>NA|TRBJ1-1|NA|TRBV29-1
CSGHGRGVTEAFF
TGCAGCGGCCATGGGCGTGGGGTAACTGAAGCTTTCTTT
>TRBD1|TRBJ1-5|once|TRBV6-4
CASSDSRGSGTGNRPQHF
TGTGCCAGCAGTGACTCGAGGGGATCCGGGACAGGGAATCGGCCCCAGCATTTT
>NA|TRBJ2-1|NA|TRBV11-1
CASSSTGNHNEQFF
TGTGCCAGCAGCTCCACCGGTAATCACAATGAGCAGTTCTTC
>TRBD1|TRBJ2-5|once|TRBV18
CASSPDRVKETQYF
TGTGCCAGCTCACCAGACAGGGTTAAAGAGACCCAGTACTTC
>NA|TRBJ2-3|NA|TRBV4-2
CASSPRGSSTDTQYF
TGTGCCAGCAGCCCCCGGGGGAGCAGCACAGATACGCAGTATTTT
>NA|TRBJ2-6|NA|TRBV19
CASSINPGANVLTF
TGTGCCAGTAGTATCAACCCTGGGGCCAACGTCCTGACTTTC
>TRBD2|TRBJ2-5|NA|TRBV27
CASSLIRTGTSGGETQYF
TGTGCCAGCAGTTTAATCCGTACGGGGACTAGCGGGGGTGAGACCCAGTACTTC
>TRBD2|TRBJ2-7|NA|TRBV27
CASSFSGGPLEQYF
TGTGCCAGCAGTTTTAGCGGGGGGCCCTTAGAGCAGTACTTC
>NA|TRBJ1-4|NA|TRBV11-2
CASSLAVSATNEKLFF
TGTGCCAGCAGCTTAGCGGTTTCTGCAACTAATGAAAAACTGTTTTTT
>NA|TRBJ1-5|once|TRBV6-6
CASSSRSSQPQHF
TGTGCCAGCAGTTCTCGGTCCTCGCAGCCCCAGCATTTT
>NA|TRBJ1-5|NA|TRBV6-4
CASSDSTGQPQHF
TGTGCCAGCAGTGACTCGACTGGGCAGCCCCAGCATTTT
>NA|TRBJ2-1|NA|TRBV11-2
CASSPLTEQFF
TGTGCCAGCAGCCCACTGACTGAGCAGTTCTTC
>NA|TRBJ1-3|NA|TRBV10-3
CAISDPRGLGGNTIYF
TGTGCCATCAGCGACCCCAGGGGACTAGGTGGAAACACCATATATTTT
>NA|TRBJ1-2|NA|TRBV5-1
CASSLAGEGPNYGYTF
TGCGCCAGCAGCTTGGCCGGGGAGGGGCCCAACTATGGCTACACCTTC
>TRBD1|TRBJ2-3|NA|TRBV4-1
CASSQGVAGGADTQYF
TGCGCCAGCAGCCAAGGTGTAGCAGGGGGTGCAGATACGCAGTATTTT